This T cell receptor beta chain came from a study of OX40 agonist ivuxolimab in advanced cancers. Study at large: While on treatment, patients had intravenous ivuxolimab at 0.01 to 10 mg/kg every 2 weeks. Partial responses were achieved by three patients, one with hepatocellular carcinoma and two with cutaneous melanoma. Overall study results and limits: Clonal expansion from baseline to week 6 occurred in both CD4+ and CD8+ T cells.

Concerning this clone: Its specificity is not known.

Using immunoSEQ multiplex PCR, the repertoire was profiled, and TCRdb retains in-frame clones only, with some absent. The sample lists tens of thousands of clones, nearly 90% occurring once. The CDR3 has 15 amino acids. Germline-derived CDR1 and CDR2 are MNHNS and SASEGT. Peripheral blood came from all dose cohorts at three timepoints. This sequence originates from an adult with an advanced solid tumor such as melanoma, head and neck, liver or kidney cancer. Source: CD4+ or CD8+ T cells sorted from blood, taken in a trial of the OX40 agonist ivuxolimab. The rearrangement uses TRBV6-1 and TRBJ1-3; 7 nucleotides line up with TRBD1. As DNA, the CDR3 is TGTGCTTCTCACGCCGGGGACAGCCTGGGAAACACCATATATTTT. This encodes CASHAGDSLGNTIYF.